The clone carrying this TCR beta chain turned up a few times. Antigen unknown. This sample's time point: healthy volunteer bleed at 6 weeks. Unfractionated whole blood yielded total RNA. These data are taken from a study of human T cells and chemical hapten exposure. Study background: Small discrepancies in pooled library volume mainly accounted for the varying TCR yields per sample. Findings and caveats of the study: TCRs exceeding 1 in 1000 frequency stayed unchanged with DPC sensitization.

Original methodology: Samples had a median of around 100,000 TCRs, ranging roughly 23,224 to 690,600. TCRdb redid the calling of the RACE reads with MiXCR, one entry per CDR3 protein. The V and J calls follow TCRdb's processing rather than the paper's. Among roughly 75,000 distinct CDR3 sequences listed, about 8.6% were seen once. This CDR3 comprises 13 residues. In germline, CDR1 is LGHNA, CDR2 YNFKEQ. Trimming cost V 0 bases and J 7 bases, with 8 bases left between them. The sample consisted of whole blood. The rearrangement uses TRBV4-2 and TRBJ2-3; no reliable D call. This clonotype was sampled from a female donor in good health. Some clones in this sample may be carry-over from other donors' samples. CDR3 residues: CASSQDVGYTQYF. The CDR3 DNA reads TGTGCCAGCAGCCAAGATGTAGGGTATACGCAGTATTTT.